One sample yielded the 10 T cell receptor beta chains listed below, sequenced in a study of cytotoxic CD8 clonotypes in ibrutinib-treated CLL. Using immunoSEQ multiplex PCR, the repertoire was profiled, and TCRdb retains in-frame clones only, with some absent. The profile covers approximately 320,000 clones, with approximately 67% appearing a single time and roughly 6.7% taken by the ten largest. Sequencing was performed on PBMCs, taken after 36 months of ibrutinib treatment. Receptors originate from a human donor with chronic lymphocytic leukemia.

V usage is TRBV7-3 and J usage is TRBJ1-2, with 7 bases identical to TRBD1. Germline trimming cut 5 bases from V and 6 bases from J; bases unmatched to any gene: 9. This CDR3 has 14 amino acids. Germline CDR1 is SGHTA and CDR2 is FQGTGA. The DNA of the CDR3 is TGTGCCAGCAGCCAACAGGGGACGGGAGATGGCTACACCTTC. It encodes CASSQQGTGDGYTF.

This clone occurred a few times. The chain uses TRBV7-6 and TRBJ2-5; D is ambiguous. The V gene lost 1 base and the J gene lost 1 base, with 7 bases spanning the gap. The CDR3 consists of 14 residues. From germline, CDR1 is SGHVS and CDR2 FNYEAQ. The CDR3 bases are TGTGCCAGCAGCTTAGGGGCTAGCCAAGAGACCCAGTACTTC. Residues: CASSLGASQETQYF. The full variable domain, its missing parts supplied by reference TRBV7-6 and TRBJ2-5, is GAGVSQSPRYKVTKRGQDVALRCDPISGHVSLYWYRQALGQGPEFLTYFNYEAQQDKSGLPNDRFSAERPEGSISTLTIQRTEQRDSAMYRCASSLGASQETQYFGPGTRLLVL.

The J gene is TRBJ2-7, the V gene TRBV2; 7 bases line up with TRBD1. V lost 6 bases, J lost 6 bases, and 8 bases stayed unmatched. The germline gives CDR1 SNHLY, CDR2 FYNNEI. This CDR3 is 13 amino acids long. CDR3 DNA: TGTGCCAGCAGCGACAGGGTGAGGAGCGAGCAGTACTTC. It is translated as CASSDRVRSEQYF.

This clone was detected only a few times. This chain connects TRBV7-8 to TRBJ1-1, with a weak D call TRBD1 (5 bases). The CDR3 length is 12 residues. Germline CDR1 and CDR2: SGHVS and FQNEAQ. The germline V and J ends were trimmed by 3 bases and 6 bases, with 8 bases remaining between them. CDR3 loop: CASSLRGSEAFF. The CDR3 DNA reads TGTGCCAGCAGCTTGCGGGGCTCTGAAGCTTTCTTT. Using reference TRBV7-8 and TRBJ1-1 for the parts outside the CDR3, the full variable domain is GAGVSQSPRYKVAKRGQDVALRCDPISGHVSLFWYQQALGQGPEFLTYFQNEAQLDKSGLPSDRFFAERPEGSVSTLKIQRTQQEDSAVYLCASSLRGSEAFFGQGTRLTVV.

The table lists this clone with a few counts. The chain employs TRBV6-6 and TRBJ1-1; no clear D. Germline CDR1 MNHNY, CDR2 SVGAGI (reference sequence). The CDR3 runs 12 residues. Trimming cost V 3 bases and J 1 base, with 3 bases left between them. The CDR3 is CASSYQNTEAFF. CDR3 DNA: TGTGCCAGCAGTTATCAGAACACTGAAGCTTTCTTT.

J is TRBJ2-3 and V is TRBV7-9; 11 positions match TRBD2. Germline trimming cut 1 base from V and 3 bases from J; bases unmatched to any gene: 6. The CDR3 contains 17 residues. Germline V gene sequence: CDR1 SEHNR, CDR2 FQNEAQ (reference sequence). CDR3 region: CASSLELLAGVTDTQYF. The DNA for the CDR3 is TGTGCCAGCAGCTTAGAATTACTAGCGGGAGTGACAGATACGCAGTATTTT.

In this sample, this clone turned up once. The J gene is TRBJ2-5, the V gene TRBV18; 7 nucleotides agree with TRBD1. Germline V gives CDR1 KGHSH, CDR2 LQKENI. The CDR3 has 12 residues. V lost 9 bases and J lost 5; bases outside the gene matches: 6. The CDR3 loop reads CASNRGLETQYF. CDR3 DNA: TGTGCCAGTAACAGGGGATTGGAGACCCAGTACTTC.

The genes are TRBV7-6 and TRBJ2-7; 7 positions agree with TRBD1. Trimming removed 5 bases from V and 2 bases from J; junction bases left unmatched: 9. This CDR3 has 15 amino acids. Germline lookup yields CDR1 SGHVS and CDR2 FNYEAQ. Here the CDR3 DNA reads TGTGCCAGCAGCGACATGGGACAGTCAACCTACGAGCAGTACTTC. Protein sequence: CASSDMGQSTYEQYF.

The chain recombines TRBV15 with TRBJ1-4, with D possibly being TRBD1 (6 bases). The CDR3 is 18 amino acids. Between the trimmed V and J ends, which lost 0 bases and 1 base, there was a span of 15 bases. The germline V gene encodes CDR1 LNHNV and CDR2 YYDKDF (reference sequence). The CDR3 DNA reads TGTGCCACCAGCAGAGAGGGCGGGACACTCCTAACTAATGAAAAACTGTTTTTT. It yields the protein CATSREGGTLLTNEKLFF.

The chain has TRBV19 and TRBJ1-6; D uncertain. V was trimmed by 7 bases and J by 9 bases, leaving 16 bases between them. The CDR3 sequence is 14 residues long. CDR1 and CDR2 (germline): LNHDA, SQIVND (reference sequence). CDR3 residues: CASTPGRAPSPLHF. The CDR3 region has the DNA TGTGCCAGTACCCCCGGCCGAGCCCCTTCACCCCTCCACTTT.